One and the same sample provided the 10 T cell receptor beta chains below, sequenced in a study of cytomegalovirus exposure and HLA in healthy donors. PCR involved 60 Vbeta and 13 Jbeta primers. Sequencing was performed with immunoSEQ multiplex PCR; in TCRdb, only in-frame clones are kept and a portion is missing. The top ten clones hold less than 3% of a sample with 120,000 or so clones, about 80% of them seen once. The sample taken for sequencing was PBMCs. These receptors all stem from a man aged 30-40 years in good health and CMV-seronegative.

J is TRBJ2-7 and V is TRBV11-3, with TRBD2 identical over 9 bases. The junction had 10 bases not matched to a gene; V was cut back by 5 bases and J by 2 bases. CDR1 is SGHNT, CDR2 YENEEA, per germline. The CDR3 sequence is 16 residues long. Here the CDR3 reads CASSPGGLAGPYEQYF. The CDR3 DNA reads as TGTGCCAGCAGCCCCGGAGGTCTAGCGGGACCCTACGAGCAGTACTTC.

In its sample, this clone was seen once. The chain combines TRBV29-1 with TRBJ2-5, with D possibly TRBD2 on 6 matching bases. This CDR3 spans 13 amino acids. Germline V CDR1 and CDR2: SQVTM, ANQGSEA. The V end lost 8 bases, the J end lost 2 bases, and 15 bases lay between the germline ends. CDR3 in amino acids: CSMVEGLQETQYF. DNA for the CDR3: TGCAGCATGGTGGAGGGATTACAAGAGACCCAGTACTTC.

The chain carries TRBV10-1 and TRBJ2-2; 10 positions match TRBD1. V lost 2 bases, J lost 6 bases, and 9 bases stayed unmatched. The CDR3 covers 17 residues. Germline V lookup: CDR1 WNHNN, CDR2 SYGVQD (reference sequence). The CDR3 sequence is CASSETGTGDSAGELFF. For the CDR3, the DNA is TGCGCCAGCAGTGAGACCGGGACAGGGGACTCGGCCGGGGAGCTGTTTTTT.

The V call is TRBV6-5, the J call TRBJ1-6; TRBD1 agrees at 7 bases. Germline V lookup: CDR1 MNHEY, CDR2 SVGAGI. J was trimmed by 8 bases and V by 5 bases; bases with no gene match: 6. The CDR3 runs 14 residues. The CDR3, as DNA: TGTGCCAGCAGTCACAGGGGTCCAGATTCACCCCTCCACTTT. As protein: CASSHRGPDSPLHF.

The genes are TRBV5-8 and TRBJ2-1; 13 bases match TRBD2. Germline-derived CDR1 and CDR2 are SGHTS and YDEGEE. Trimming cost V 0 bases and J 2 bases; bases outside gene matches: 5. This CDR3 comprises 18 residues. CDR3 region: CASSLEGLAGVAYNEQFF. The CDR3 nucleotides read TGTGCCAGCAGCTTGGAAGGACTAGCGGGAGTAGCCTACAATGAGCAGTTCTTC.

The chain joins TRBV25-1 to TRBJ1-1, with TRBD1 identical over 9 bases. Germline lookup yields CDR1 MGHDK and CDR2 SYGVNS. The CDR3 runs to 16 residues. V was pared by 0 bases and J by 3 bases, with 5 bases of the junction left unmatched. The DNA of the CDR3 is TGTGCCAGCAGTGAATACGGGGACAGGGCGGACACTGAAGCTTTCTTT. Translated, it gives CASSEYGDRADTEAFF.

The count of this clone is one. The chain carries TRBV7-3 and TRBJ2-3; 7 bases agree with TRBD2. Germline V CDR1 and CDR2: SGHTA, FQGTGA. This CDR3 comprises 14 residues. V dropped 5 bases and J dropped 0; count of bases not matched to a gene: 2. The CDR3 spells CASSHSGSTDTQYF. The DNA of the CDR3 is TGTGCCAGCAGCCATAGCGGGAGCACAGATACGCAGTATTTT. The complete variable domain, with remaining parts taken from reference TRBV7-3 and TRBJ2-3, reads GAGVSQTPSNKVTEKGKYVELRCDPISGHTALYWYRQSLGQGPEFLIYFQGTGAADDSGLPNDRFFAVRPEGSVSTLKIQRTERGDSAVYLCASSHSGSTDTQYFGPGTRLTVL.

This clone was counted once. V and J are TRBV9 and TRBJ2-5; weak D call: TRBD1 (6 bases). Germline CDR1 SGDLS, CDR2 YYNGEE. Deletions cut 2 bases from V and 1 base from J, with 9 bases between. CDR3 length: 14 residues. CDR3 amino acids: CASSVGQSQETQYF. The CDR3, as DNA: TGTGCCAGCAGCGTTGGACAGAGCCAAGAGACCCAGTACTTC.

The V gene is TRBV7-6, the J gene TRBJ1-2; tentative D call: TRBD1 (5 bases). V was shortened by 5 bases and J by 8 bases, with 18 bases between the two germline ends. The CDR3 covers 14 residues. The germline CDR1 and CDR2 sequences are SGHVS and FNYEAQ. CDR3 residues: CASSQGTGTTGYTF. CDR3 DNA sequence: TGTGCCAGCAGCCAGGGTACAGGTACGACCGGCTACACCTTC.

The genes are TRBV4-1 and TRBJ2-3; possibly TRBD2 for D (6 bases). This CDR3 has 16 amino acids. The germline CDR1 and CDR2 sequences are MGHRA and YSYEKL. Trimming stripped 0 bases from V and 9 bases from J, with 19 bases between. The CDR3 protein is CASSQDLGRVGRTQYF. The CDR3 bases are TGCGCCAGCAGCCAAGATTTAGGCAGGGTCGGGAGAACGCAGTATTTT.